This T cell receptor (beta chain) is from a study of blood T cell repertoires in COVID-19. Study-wide background: Sources were T cells, B-cell-depleted T cells, or PBMCs; the material itself was cDNA or gDNA.

In the original processing: Nucleated cell counts were estimated from reference gene primer amplification. The assay was immunoSEQ multiplex PCR, and TCRdb's table has in-frame clones only and misses some. From that table come the V and J calls and clone size; the DNA was used to work out D and trimming. The sample consists of about 68,000 clones, approximately 85% of them appearing once. This TCR came from a man aged 50 to 60 with acute or convalescent COVID-19. Specimen: peripheral blood.

Here the CDR3 reads CASSVLAGGHEQYF. CDR3 DNA: TGTGCCAGCAGCGTACTAGCGGGGGGCCACGAGCAGTACTTC. The rearrangement links TRBV7-6 to TRBJ2-7, with 12 bases aligning to TRBD2. Germline V gene data show CDR1 as SGHVS and CDR2 as FNYEAQ. V lost 5 bases, J lost 5 bases, and 4 bases stayed unmatched. CDR3 length equals 14 residues.